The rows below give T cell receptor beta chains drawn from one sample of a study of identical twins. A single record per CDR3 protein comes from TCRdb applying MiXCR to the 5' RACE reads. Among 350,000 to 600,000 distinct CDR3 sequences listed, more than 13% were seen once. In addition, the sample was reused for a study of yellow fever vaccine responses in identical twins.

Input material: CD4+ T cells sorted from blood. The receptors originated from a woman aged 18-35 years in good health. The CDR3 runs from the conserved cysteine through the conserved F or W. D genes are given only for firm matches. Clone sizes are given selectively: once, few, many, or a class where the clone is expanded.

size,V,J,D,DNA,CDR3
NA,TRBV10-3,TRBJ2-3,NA,TGTGCCATCAGTGTTATGGATACGCAGTATTTT,CAISVMDTQYF
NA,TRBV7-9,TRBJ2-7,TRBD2,TGTGCCAGCAGCTTAGTAAATTCGGGACTAGCGGGATACGAGCAGTACTTC,CASSLVNSGLAGYEQYF
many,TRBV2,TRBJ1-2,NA,TGTGCCAGCAGTGAAGGTATCAGGGAGTATGTCAGCTATGGCTACACCTTC,CASSEGIREYVSYGYTF
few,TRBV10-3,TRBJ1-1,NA,TGTGCCACCTTGGACACGGACGCGGATGAAGCTTTCTTT,CATLDTDADEAFF
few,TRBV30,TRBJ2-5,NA,TGTGCCTGGAGCCAACAGGGACAGACCCAGTACTTC,CAWSQQGQTQYF
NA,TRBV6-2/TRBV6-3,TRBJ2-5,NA,TGTGCCAGCAGTTCCGCCCACGGAGGGACCCAGTACTTC,CASSSAHGGTQYF
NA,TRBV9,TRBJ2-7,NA,TGTGCCAGCAGCGTGGACAGTCCCTACGAGCAGTACTTC,CASSVDSPYEQYF
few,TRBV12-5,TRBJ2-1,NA,TGTGCTAGTGGTTTGACCGAGAATGAGCAGTTCTTC,CASGLTENEQFF
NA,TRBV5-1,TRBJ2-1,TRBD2,TGCGCCAGCAGCTTGGCGCTAGCGGGGAATGAGCAGTTCTTC,CASSLALAGNEQFF
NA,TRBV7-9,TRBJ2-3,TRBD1,TGTGCCAGCAGAGATGACAGGGGTACTAGCACAGATACGCAGTATTTT,CASRDDRGTSTDTQYF
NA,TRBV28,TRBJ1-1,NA,TGTGCCAGCAGTACCACAGGGTATGGGCCGGACACTGAAGCTTTCTTT,CASSTTGYGPDTEAFF
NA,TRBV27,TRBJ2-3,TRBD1,TGTGCCAGCACCGACAGGGGGATGAGCACAGATACGCAGTATTTT,CASTDRGMSTDTQYF
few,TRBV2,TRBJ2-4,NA,TGTGCCAGCAGTGATAGGATGGTGGGCAAAAACATTCAGTACTTC,CASSDRMVGKNIQYF
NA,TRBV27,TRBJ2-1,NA,TGTGCCAGCACTACCTCGCTAGAACACAATGAGCAGTTCTTC,CASTTSLEHNEQFF
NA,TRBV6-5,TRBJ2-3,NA,TGTGCCAGCAGTTACTCAGGGGAAGGAGGGACCTCAGATACGCAGTATTTT,CASSYSGEGGTSDTQYF
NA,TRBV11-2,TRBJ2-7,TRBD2,TGTGCCAGCAGCTCAGCCGGGACTAGCGGCTCCTACGAGCAGTACTTC,CASSSAGTSGSYEQYF
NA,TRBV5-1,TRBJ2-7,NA,TGCGCCAGCAGCTTGGAACAGTTCTACGAGCAGTACTTC,CASSLEQFYEQYF
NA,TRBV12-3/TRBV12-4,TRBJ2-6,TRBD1,TGTGCCAGCAGTTCCCAGACAGGGGGCTCTGGGGCCAACGTCCTGACTTTC,CASSSQTGGSGANVLTF
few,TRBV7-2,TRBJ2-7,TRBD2,TGTGCCAGCAGTTATCTCTTAGCGGGGGGCCAAGGATACGAGCAGTACTTC,CASSYLLAGGQGYEQYF
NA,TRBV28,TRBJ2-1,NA,TGTGCCAGCAGGTACAGGGAGGAGCAGTTCTTC,CASRYREEQFF
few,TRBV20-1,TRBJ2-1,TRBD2,TGCAGTGCCCTCCGGGGTGGTAGCGGGGATACAATGCCGCAGTTCTTC,CSALRGGSGDTMPQFF
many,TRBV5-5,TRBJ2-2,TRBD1,TGTGCCAGCAGCTCAAGGACAGGGGGCGATACCGGGGAGCTGTTTTTT,CASSSRTGGDTGELFF
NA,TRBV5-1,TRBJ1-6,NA,TGCGCCAGCAGCTTGGCGAAACAGGGTCAGAATTCACCCCTCCACTTT,CASSLAKQGQNSPLHF
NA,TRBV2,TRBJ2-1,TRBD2,TGTGCCAGCAGTCAGCTGCGGGGGGTCGTCTACAATGAGCAGTTCTTC,CASSQLRGVVYNEQFF
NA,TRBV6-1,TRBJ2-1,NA,TGTGCCAGCAGATCTGGATTGGCGGGCACTGAGCAGTTCTTC,CASRSGLAGTEQFF
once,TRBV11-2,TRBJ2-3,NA,TGTGCCAGCAGCTTGATCAAACAGACGGATACGCAGTATTTT,CASSLIKQTDTQYF